This TCR beta chain was profiled in a study of PD-1 blockade in mismatch repair-deficient tumors. Across the whole study: Enrolled about 2013-2016, patients had progressing, pretreated mismatch repair-deficient cancers of 12 types.

Generated by immunoSEQ multiplex PCR, the TCRdb table keeps only in-frame clones and is missing some. The sample includes fewer than 45,000 clones, about 88% of them seen just once. The length of the CDR3 is 16 residues. The germline V gene has CDR1 MNHEY and CDR2 SVGAGI. V shed 0 bases and J 6 bases; nucleotides not matched to a gene: 5. Study outcomes and limitations: After pembrolizumab, tumor-resident clones rose rapidly, then generally contracted before radiologic responses.

This clone was observed a single time. Its antigen is currently unknown. The J gene is TRBJ2-1, the V gene TRBV6-5; TRBD1 agrees at 10 bases. The source of this sequence is an adult with mismatch repair-deficient cancer. Sequenced here: peripheral blood, sampled 75 to 85 weeks after starting pembrolizumab. The CDR3 DNA sequence: TGTGCCAGCAGTTACTCGACAGGGGGCTTGGGCAATGAGCAGTTCTTC. Translating gives CASSYSTGGLGNEQFF.